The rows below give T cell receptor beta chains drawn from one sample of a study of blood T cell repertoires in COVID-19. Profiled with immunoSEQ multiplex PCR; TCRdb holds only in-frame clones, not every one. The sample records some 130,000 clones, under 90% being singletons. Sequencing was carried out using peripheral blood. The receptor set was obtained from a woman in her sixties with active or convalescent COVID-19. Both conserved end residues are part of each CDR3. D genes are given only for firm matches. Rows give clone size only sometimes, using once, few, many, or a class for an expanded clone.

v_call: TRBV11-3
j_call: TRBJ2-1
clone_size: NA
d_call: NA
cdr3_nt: TGTGCCAGCAGCTTAGACAGCGGGCGAAGCTCCTACAATGAGCAGTTCTTC
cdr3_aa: CASSLDSGRSSYNEQFF

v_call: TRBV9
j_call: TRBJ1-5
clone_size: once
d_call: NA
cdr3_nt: TGTGCCAGCAGCGTAGGGGGAGGCAATCAGCCCCAGCATTTT
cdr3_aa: CASSVGGGNQPQHF

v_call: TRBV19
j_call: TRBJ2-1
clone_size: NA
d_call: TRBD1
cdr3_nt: TGTGCCAGTACCGAGCGGACAGGGGGTACCTACAATGAGCAGTTCTTC
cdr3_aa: CASTERTGGTYNEQFF

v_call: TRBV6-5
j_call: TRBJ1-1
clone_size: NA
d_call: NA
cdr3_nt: TGTGCCAGCAGGGGGGGATGGAACACTGAAGCTTTCTTT
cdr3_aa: CASRGGWNTEAFF

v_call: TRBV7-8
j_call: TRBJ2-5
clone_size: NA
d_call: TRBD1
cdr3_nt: TGTGCCAGCAGCTTTTTTGGGGACAGACGACGAAAAGAGACCCAGTACTTC
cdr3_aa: CASSFFGDRRRKETQYF

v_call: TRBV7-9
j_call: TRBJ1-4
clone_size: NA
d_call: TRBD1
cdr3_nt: TGTGCCAGCAGCCCCTGGACAGGAAATGAAAAACTGTTTTTT
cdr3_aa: CASSPWTGNEKLFF

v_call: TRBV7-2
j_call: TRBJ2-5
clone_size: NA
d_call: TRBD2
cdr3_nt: TGTGCCAGCAGCTTAGGTCAAACAAGACTAGCGGATTCAGAGACCCAGTACTTC
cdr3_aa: CASSLGQTRLADSETQYF

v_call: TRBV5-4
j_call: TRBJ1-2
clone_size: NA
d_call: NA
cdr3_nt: TGTGCCAGCAGCTTGACAGGCTATGGCTACACCTTC
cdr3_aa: CASSLTGYGYTF

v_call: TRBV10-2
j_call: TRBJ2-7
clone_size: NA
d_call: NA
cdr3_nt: TGCGCCAGCAGTGAGCGGGAAGAAGCCTACGAGCAGTACTTC
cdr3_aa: CASSEREEAYEQYF

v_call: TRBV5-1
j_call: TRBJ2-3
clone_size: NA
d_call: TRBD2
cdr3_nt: TGCGCCAGCAGCCCTCTGGAGCGGGGGGTCTATACGCAGTATTTT
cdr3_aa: CASSPLERGVYTQYF

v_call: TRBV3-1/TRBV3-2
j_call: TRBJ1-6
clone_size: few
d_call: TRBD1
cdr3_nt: TGTGCCAGCAGCCCCGAGCAGGGGGCTAATTCACCCCTCCACTTT
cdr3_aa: CASSPEQGANSPLHF

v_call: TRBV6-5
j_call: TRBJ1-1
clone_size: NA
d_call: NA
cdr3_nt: TGTGCCAGCAGTTACGCGGGGGCGATGAACACTGAAGCTTTCTTT
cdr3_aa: CASSYAGAMNTEAFF

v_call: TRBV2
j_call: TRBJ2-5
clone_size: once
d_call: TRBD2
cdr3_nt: TGTGCCAGCAACTTAGCCTACGGGGGGGAGACCCAGTACTTC
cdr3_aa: CASNLAYGGETQYF

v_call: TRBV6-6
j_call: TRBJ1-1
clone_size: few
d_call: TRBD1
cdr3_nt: TGTGCCAGCAGTGCTCCGACAGGGGCTTTTGAAGCTTTCTTT
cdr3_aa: CASSAPTGAFEAFF

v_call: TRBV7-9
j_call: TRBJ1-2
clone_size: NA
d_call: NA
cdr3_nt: TGTGCCAGCAGCTACGCTTTGCAGGGCTACACCTTC
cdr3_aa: CASSYALQGYTF

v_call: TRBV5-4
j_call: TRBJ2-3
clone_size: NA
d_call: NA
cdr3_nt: TGTGCCAGCAGCTTGGGAGTGAGCGCCGCAGATACGCAGTATTTT
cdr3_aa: CASSLGVSAADTQYF

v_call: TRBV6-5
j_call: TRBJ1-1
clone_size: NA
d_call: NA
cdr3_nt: TGTGCCAGCACCGTAAATATGAACACTGAAGCTTTCTTT
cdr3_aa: CASTVNMNTEAFF

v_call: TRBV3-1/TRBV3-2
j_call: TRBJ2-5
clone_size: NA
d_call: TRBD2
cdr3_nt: TGTGCCAGCAGCCAAGGGCCGAGCGGGGCCCCCCTCCTCGGGGAGACCCAGTACTTC
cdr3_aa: CASSQGPSGAPLLGETQYF

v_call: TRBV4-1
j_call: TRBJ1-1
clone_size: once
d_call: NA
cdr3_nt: TGCGCCAGCAGCGCCCTAAGTAAACAGGGCGCTGAAGCTTTCTTT
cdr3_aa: CASSALSKQGAEAFF

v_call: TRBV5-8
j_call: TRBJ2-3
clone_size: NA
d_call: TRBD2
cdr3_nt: TGTGCCAGCCCTTTTGGATGGGCGGGGGTCGTTCAAGATACGCAGTATTTT
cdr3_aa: CASPFGWAGVVQDTQYF

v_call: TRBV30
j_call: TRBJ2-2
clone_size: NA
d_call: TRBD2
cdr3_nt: TGTGCCTCGATAGCGGGAGTTCCCACCGGGGAGCTGTTTTTT
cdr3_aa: CASIAGVPTGELFF

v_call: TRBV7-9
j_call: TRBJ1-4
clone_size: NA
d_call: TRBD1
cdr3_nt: TGTGCCAGCAGCCTATCCGGGACAGGGGGCGAAAAACTGTTTTTT
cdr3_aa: CASSLSGTGGEKLFF

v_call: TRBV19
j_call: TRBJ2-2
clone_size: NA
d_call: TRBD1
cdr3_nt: TGTGCCAGTAGTCCGAGACAGGGGGCAGGTTTGGGGTACACCGGGGAGCTGTTTTTT
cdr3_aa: CASSPRQGAGLGYTGELFF

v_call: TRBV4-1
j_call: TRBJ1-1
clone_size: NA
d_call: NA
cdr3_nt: TGCGCCAGCAGCCAAGATAAGGGTCAGGGCACTGAAGCTTTCTTT
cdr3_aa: CASSQDKGQGTEAFF

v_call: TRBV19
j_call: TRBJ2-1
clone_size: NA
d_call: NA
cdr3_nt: TGTGCCAGTAGTACGAGACTTTACAATGAGCAGTTCTTC
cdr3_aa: CASSTRLYNEQFF

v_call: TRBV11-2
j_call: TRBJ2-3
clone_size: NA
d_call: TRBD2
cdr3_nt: TGTGCCAGCAGCTTCACTGGACGTGCGGGGGGAAGGGGAGATACGCAGTATTTT
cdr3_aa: CASSFTGRAGGRGDTQYF

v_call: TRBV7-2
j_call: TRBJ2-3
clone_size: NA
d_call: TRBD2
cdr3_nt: TGTGCCAGCAGTCCACGAAGCGGGGGGGCAGATACGCAGTATTTT
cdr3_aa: CASSPRSGGADTQYF

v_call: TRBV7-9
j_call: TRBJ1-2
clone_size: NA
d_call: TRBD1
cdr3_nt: TGTGCCAGCAGCAGGGGGACAGGGCCCGCTAACTATGGCTACACCTTC
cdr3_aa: CASSRGTGPANYGYTF

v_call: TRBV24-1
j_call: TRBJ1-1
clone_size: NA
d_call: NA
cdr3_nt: TGTGCCACCAGTGACTCCGGGGGGGGCAACACTGAAGCTTTCTTT
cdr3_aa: CATSDSGGGNTEAFF

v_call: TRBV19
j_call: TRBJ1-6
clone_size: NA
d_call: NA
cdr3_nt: TGTGCCAGTAGTAAACAAGACAGCATTAATTCACCCCTCCACTTT
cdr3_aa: CASSKQDSINSPLHF

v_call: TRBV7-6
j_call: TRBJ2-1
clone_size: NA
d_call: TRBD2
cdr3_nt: TGTGCCAGCAGCTTAGATTCCGGGACTAGCGGGAAGCAGTTCTTC
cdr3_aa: CASSLDSGTSGKQFF

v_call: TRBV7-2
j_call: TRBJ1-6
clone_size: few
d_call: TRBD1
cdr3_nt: TGTGCCAGCAGCCGGACAGGGGCCCTCTCCTATAATTCACCCCTCCACTTT
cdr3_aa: CASSRTGALSYNSPLHF

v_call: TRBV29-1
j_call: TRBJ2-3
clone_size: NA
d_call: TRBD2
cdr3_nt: TGCAGCGTTGTGAGGGGGCTAGCGGGACCAGGCACAGATACGCAGTATTTT
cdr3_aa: CSVVRGLAGPGTDTQYF

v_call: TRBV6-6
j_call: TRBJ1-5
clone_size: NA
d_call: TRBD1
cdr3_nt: TGTGCCAGCAGTCGTTCGGGACAGGGGGCATTCGGCAATCAGCCCCAGCATTTT
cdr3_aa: CASSRSGQGAFGNQPQHF

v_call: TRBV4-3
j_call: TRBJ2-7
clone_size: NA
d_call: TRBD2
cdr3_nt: TGCGCCAGCAGCCAAGATCACAGCGGGAGGCCAATCTACGAGCAGTACTTC
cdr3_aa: CASSQDHSGRPIYEQYF

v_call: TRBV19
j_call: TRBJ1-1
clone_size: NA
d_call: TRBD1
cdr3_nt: TGTGCCAGTAAGCCTCTGGACAGGATGAACACTGAAGCTTTCTTT
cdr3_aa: CASKPLDRMNTEAFF

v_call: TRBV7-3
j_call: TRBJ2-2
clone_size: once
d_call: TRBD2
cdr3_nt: TGTGCCAGCAGCTTAGGGCTAGCGGGGGACACCGGGGAGCTGTTTTTT
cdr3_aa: CASSLGLAGDTGELFF

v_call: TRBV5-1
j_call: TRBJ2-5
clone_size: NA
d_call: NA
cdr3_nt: TGCGCCAGCACCATGCGCCGCGCCTCGAGCAGGGCCCAAGAGACCCAGTACTTC
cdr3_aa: CASTMRRASSRAQETQYF

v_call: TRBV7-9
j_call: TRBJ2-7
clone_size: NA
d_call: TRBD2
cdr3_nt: TGTGCCAGCAGCTGGAGCGGGAGTCCCTACGAGCAGTACTTC
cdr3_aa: CASSWSGSPYEQYF

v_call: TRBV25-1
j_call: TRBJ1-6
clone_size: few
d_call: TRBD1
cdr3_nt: TGTGCCAGCAGAACCGACAGGGTTAATTCACCCCTCCACTTT
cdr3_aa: CASRTDRVNSPLHF

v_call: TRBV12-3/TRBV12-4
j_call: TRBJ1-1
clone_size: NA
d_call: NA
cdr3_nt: TGTGCCAGCAGTCCGCCCCCAGGCACTGAAGCTTTCTTT
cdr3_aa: CASSPPPGTEAFF

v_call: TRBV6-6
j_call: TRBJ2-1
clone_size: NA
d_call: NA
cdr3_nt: TGTGCCAGGGGGCGAGGAGGGAACAATGAGCAGTTCTTC
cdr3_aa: CARGRGGNNEQFF

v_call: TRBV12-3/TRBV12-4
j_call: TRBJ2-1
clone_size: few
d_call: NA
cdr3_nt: TGTGCCAGCAGTTTCTATGAGCAGTTCTTC
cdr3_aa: CASSFYEQFF

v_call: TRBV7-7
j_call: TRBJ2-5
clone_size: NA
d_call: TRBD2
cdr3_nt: TGTGCCAGCAGCTTAGGAAGCGGGGGCCGCCAAGAGACCCAGTACTTC
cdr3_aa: CASSLGSGGRQETQYF

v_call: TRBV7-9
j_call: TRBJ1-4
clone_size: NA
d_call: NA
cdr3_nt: TGTGCCAGCAGCTTAGTTGGGGAGGAACTGTTTTTT
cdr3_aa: CASSLVGEELFF

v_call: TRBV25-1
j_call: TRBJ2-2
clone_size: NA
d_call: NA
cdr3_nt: TGTGCCAGCAGGGAGGGGAAGCAGAGAACCACCGGGGAGCTGTTTTTT
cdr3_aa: CASREGKQRTTGELFF

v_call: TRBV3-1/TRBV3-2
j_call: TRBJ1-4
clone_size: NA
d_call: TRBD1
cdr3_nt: TGTGCCAGCAGCCACACAGGGGTTGCTAATGAAAAACTGTTTTTT
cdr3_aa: CASSHTGVANEKLFF